The 31 T cell receptor beta chains below come from one sample, sequenced in a study of shared clonotypes between healthy human individuals. Libraries were prepared by immunoSEQ multiplex PCR; TCRdb keeps only in-frame clonotypes and omits some of them. Of about 1 million clones listed, around 78% were seen once; the top ten hold 0.5% to 0.6%. Sequencing used memory CD4+ T cells from PBMCs. Subset here: CD45RA-negative fraction. The receptors here all came from a man younger than 30 in good health. Some clones in this sample may be carry-over from other donors' samples.

V and J are TRBV7-2 and TRBJ1-4, with 10 bases that match TRBD1. J gave up 8 bases and V 4 bases, and 7 bases lay outside the gene matches. The CDR3 covers 15 residues. Germline V lookup: CDR1 SGHTA, CDR2 FQGNSA. CDR3 sequence (DNA): TGTGCCAGCAGCTCGACAGGGGGCGATAACGAAAAACTGTTTTTT. Translated, it gives CASSSTGGDNEKLFF.

The chain is built from TRBV2 and TRBJ1-1, with unresolved D. CDR1 is SNHLY and CDR2 is FYNNEI in the germline V gene. Trimming left V 2 bases short and J 0 bases short, with 10 bases between. This CDR3 contains 15 residues. The CDR3 DNA follows: TGTGCCAGCAGTGAACAAGTCGGGGTGAACACTGAAGCTTTCTTT. This sequence encodes CASSEQVGVNTEAFF.

This clone was counted only a few times. A read error may produce the germline difference seen at one junction end. The chain has TRBV2 and TRBJ1-1, with D hard to call. CDR3 length equals 11 residues. Germline CDR1 and CDR2: SNHLY and FYNNEI. The CDR3 reads CATSKDTEAFF. DNA of the CDR3: TGTGCCACCAGTAAGGACACTGAAGCTTTCTTT.

The chain employs TRBV5-1 and TRBJ2-1; 11 nucleotides align to TRBD2. Trimming cost V 7 bases and J 7 bases; bases outside gene matches: 4. Germline CDR1 reads SGHRS; CDR2 reads YFSETQ. The CDR3 sequence is 13 residues long. DNA of the CDR3: TGCGCCAGCGCTAGCGGGGGGTTTAATGAGCAGTTCTTC. Translated: CASASGGFNEQFF.

J is TRBJ2-5 and V is TRBV20-1; the match to TRBD2 covers 7 bases. Germline trimming cut 7 bases from V and 5 bases from J; bases unmatched to any gene: 1. The CDR3 spans 10 residues. Germline V gives CDR1 DFQATT, CDR2 SNEGSKA (reference sequence). In DNA, the CDR3 is TGCAGTGGGCGGGGGGAGACCCAGTACTTC. Protein sequence: CSGRGETQYF.

The rearrangement uses TRBV11-1 and TRBJ2-2; TRBD2 aligns across 9 bases. The CDR3 has 13 residues. The germline V gene has CDR1 SGHAT and CDR2 FQDESV (reference sequence). V was clipped by 5 bases and J by 9 bases; unmatched bases: 4. Written as DNA, the CDR3 is TGTGCCAGCAGCAGACTAGCGGTGCGGGAGCTGTTTTTT. Protein product: CASSRLAVRELFF.

V usage is TRBV9 and J usage is TRBJ2-2; D is ambiguous. Germline V gives CDR1 SGDLS, CDR2 YYNGEE. Trimming took 4 bases from V and 7 from J, leaving 11 bases between them. The CDR3 runs 13 residues. Here the CDR3 DNA reads TGTGCCAGCAGCTTACGCCCTGGCGGGGAGCTGTTTTTT. Translation gives CASSLRPGGELFF.

The chain couples TRBV5-4 to TRBJ1-1; 7 positions match TRBD1. This CDR3 contains 15 residues. Germline V lookup: CDR1 SGHNT, CDR2 YYREEE (reference sequence). The V gene end was trimmed by 0 bases and the J gene end by 5 bases; junction bases not matched to a gene: 7. CDR3 region: CASSLVPGGLTEAFF. As DNA, the CDR3 is TGTGCCAGCAGCTTGGTCCCAGGGGGATTGACTGAAGCTTTCTTT.

In regard to this clone: The same CDR3 arises from other DNA sequences in this sample as well. The rearrangement uses TRBV5-1 and TRBJ2-3, with D unresolved. Germline CDR1 SGHRS, CDR2 YFSETQ. This CDR3 comprises 12 residues. Trimming left V 1 base short and J 6 bases short, with 6 bases between. In nucleotides, the CDR3 is TGCGCCAGCAGCTTGTCGTCCGATACGCAGTATTTT. It is translated as CASSLSSDTQYF.

The chain joins TRBV5-1 to TRBJ2-1; D uncertain. CDR3 length: 15 amino acids. Trimming stripped 0 bases from V and 4 bases from J, with 11 bases between. Germline V gene sequence: CDR1 SGHRS, CDR2 YFSETQ. CDR3 nucleotides: TGCGCCAGCAGCTTGGGGGATGGCAGATACAATGAGCAGTTCTTC. Protein sequence: CASSLGDGRYNEQFF.

The chain links TRBV5-8 to TRBJ2-5; no definite D call. Trimming took 4 bases from V and 0 from J, leaving 16 bases between them. Germline-derived CDR1 and CDR2 are SGHTS and YDEGEE. The CDR3 is 16 residues long. In nucleotides, the CDR3 is TGTGCCAGCAGCGTGGCAACCGACCCGTACCAAGAGACCCAGTACTTC. Protein sequence: CASSVATDPYQETQYF.

As concerns this clone: At the DNA level, this CDR3 is encoded by other sequences in the same sample as well. The chain recombines TRBV5-1 with TRBJ1-2, with TRBD1 matching over 9 bases. V trimming: 4 bases; J trimming: 4 bases; junction bases outside the gene matches: 5. Germline lookup yields CDR1 SGHRS and CDR2 YFSETQ. CDR3 length equals 14 residues. CDR3 DNA sequence: TGCGCCAGCAGCCCGGACAGGGGAGGCTATGGCTACACCTTC. Amino acid sequence: CASSPDRGGYGYTF.

The rearrangement joins TRBV11-2 to TRBJ2-5; D is unresolved. The V end lost 3 bases, the J end lost 4 bases, and 9 bases lay between the germline ends. CDR1 and CDR2 (germline): SGHAT, FQNNGV. This CDR3 contains 13 residues. This CDR3 reads CASSFFLGETQYF. CDR3 coding DNA: TGTGCCAGCAGCTTTTTTCTTGGAGAGACCCAGTACTTC.

This clone was counted once. V usage is TRBV28 and J usage is TRBJ1-4; D is undetermined. V lost 4 bases to trimming and J lost 7 bases, with 10 bases between them. Germline V lookup: CDR1 MDHEN, CDR2 SYDVKM. This CDR3 region has 13 residues. The CDR3 DNA reads as TGTGCCAGCAGTTCGCGGGTACGTGAAAAACTGTTTTTT. Its translation is CASSSRVREKLFF.

This chain uses TRBV29-1 with TRBJ2-5; 8 nucleotides agree with TRBD2. The DNA end is a closer match to TRBJ2-7, so the J assignment may be wrong. Per germline, CDR1 SQVTM and CDR2 ANQGSEA. This CDR3 has 12 residues. The CDR3 reads CSVGTSSYEQYF. The CDR3 bases are TGCAGCGTAGGGACTAGCTCCTACGAGCAGTACTTC.

The chain carries TRBV14 and TRBJ2-7, with D possibly matching TRBD1 (6 bases). Germline values: CDR1 SGHDN, CDR2 FVKESK. V was pared by 0 bases and J by 5 bases, with 17 bases between. The CDR3 length is 16 residues. The CDR3 protein is CASSQEPWRRGNEQYF. The CDR3, as DNA: TGTGCCAGCAGCCAAGAACCCTGGCGTAGGGGGAACGAGCAGTACTTC.

The V and J genes are TRBV7-2 and TRBJ1-2, with TRBD1 matching 7 bases. Germline lookup yields CDR1 SGHTA and CDR2 FQGNSA. CDR3 length: 16 amino acids. Trimming cost V 5 bases and J 5 bases; bases outside gene matches: 14. As DNA, the CDR3 is TGTGCCAGCAGCCAGATAGCGAGGGGGCGTCTGTATGGCTACACCTTC. It translates to CASSQIARGRLYGYTF.

The rearrangement links TRBV11-2 to TRBJ2-3, with 14 nucleotides matching TRBD2. The CDR3 has 19 amino acids. Germline lookup yields CDR1 SGHAT and CDR2 FQNNGV. V lost 2 bases and J lost 4; bases outside the gene matches: 11. The CDR3 region is CASSLYRGLAGDGADTQYF. DNA of the CDR3: TGTGCCAGCAGCTTATACCGGGGACTAGCGGGGGATGGGGCAGATACGCAGTATTTT.

J is TRBJ1-4 and V is TRBV5-1; D gene unclear. V was trimmed by 5 bases and J by 5 bases, leaving 16 bases between them. Germline loops: CDR1 SGHRS, CDR2 YFSETQ. This CDR3 has 15 residues. CDR3 bases: TGCGCCAGCAGAAGCTCCCGGGAGTTAAATGAAAAACTGTTTTTT. It yields the protein CASRSSRELNEKLFF.

The gene calls are TRBV4-1 and TRBJ2-5; 9 nucleotides agree with TRBD2. The J call may be faulty, since TRBJ2-7 better matches the DNA end. CDR1 is MGHRA and CDR2 is YSYEKL in the germline V gene. This CDR3 spans 15 amino acids. This chain's CDR3 is CASSHAGLATYEQYF. Written as DNA, the CDR3 is TGCGCCAGCAGCCACGCGGGACTAGCAACCTACGAGCAGTACTTC.

The chain recombines TRBV6-1 with TRBJ1-2; D gene ambiguous. Trimming removed 5 bases at V and 4 bases at J, with 11 bases between. Germline loops: CDR1 MNHNS, CDR2 SASEGT. CDR3 length equals 13 residues. Here the CDR3 DNA reads TGTGCCAGCAGTCCACCGACCGTCTATGGCTACACCTTC. Translated, it gives CASSPPTVYGYTF.

The gene calls are TRBV30 and TRBJ2-2, with D maybe TRBD1 (5 bases). Looked up from germline, CDR1 is GTSNPN and CDR2 is SVGIG (reference sequence). The V gene lost 4 bases and the J gene lost 1 base, with 10 bases spanning the gap. There are 14 residues in the CDR3. The CDR3 nucleotides are TGTGCCTGGAACCTCCAGGGGAACACCGGGGAGCTGTTTTTT. Amino acids: CAWNLQGNTGELFF.

The CDR3 nucleotides read TGCGCCAGCAGCAGCCGAGAGGGGGCTGATACGCAGTATTTT. Translating it yields CASSSREGADTQYF. V and J are TRBV5-1 and TRBJ2-3, with TRBD1 identical over 7 bases. Germline V gene data show CDR1 as SGHRS and CDR2 as YFSETQ. The CDR3 covers 14 residues. Germline trimming cut 4 bases from V and 6 bases from J; bases unmatched to any gene: 8.

This chain uses TRBV6-1 with TRBJ2-1; possibly TRBD2 for D (5 bases). CDR3 length: 13 residues. The germline CDR1 and CDR2 sequences are MNHNS and SASEGT. Trimming took off 3 bases at V and 8 bases at J, with 11 bases between the two ends. The CDR3 DNA reads TGTGCCAGCAGTGATACGGGATTCGATGAGCAGTTCTTC. Translating it yields CASSDTGFDEQFF.

This clone came up a few times. This specimen includes other DNA sequences encoding the same CDR3. The chain links TRBV5-1 to TRBJ2-7; 11 nucleotides match TRBD1. There are 14 residues in the CDR3. The ends lost 7 bases at V and 3 bases at J; junction bases unmatched: 6. From germline, CDR1 is SGHRS and CDR2 YFSETQ. The CDR3 sequence: CASSLGTGGYEQYF. The DNA of the CDR3 is TGCGCCAGCTCCTTGGGGACAGGGGGCTACGAGCAGTACTTC. Full variable domain (outside the CDR3, taken from reference TRBV5-1 and TRBJ2-7): KAGVTQTPRYLIKTRGQQVTLSCSPISGHRSVSWYQQTPGQGLQFLFEYFSETQRNKGNFPGRFSGRQFSNSRSEMNVSTLELGDSALYLCASSLGTGGYEQYFGPGTRLTVT.

This clone was seen more than once but under ten times. The rearrangement joins TRBV7-7 to TRBJ1-1, with D possibly TRBD1 on 5 matching bases. V lost 6 bases, J lost 7 bases, and 15 bases lay in between. Looked up from germline, CDR1 is SSHAT and CDR2 is FNYEAQ (reference sequence). The CDR3 spans 13 residues. In DNA, the CDR3 is TGTGCCAGCAGTCCTCGATCGGGGCTTGAAGCTTTCTTT. Protein sequence: CASSPRSGLEAFF.

The chain uses TRBV28 and TRBJ2-3; D gene uncertain. Germline CDR1 MDHEN, CDR2 SYDVKM. CDR3 size: 12 residues. Trimming took off 5 bases at V and 4 bases at J, with 7 bases between the two ends. The CDR3 nucleotides are TGTGCCAGCAGTATCACGTCAGATACGCAGTATTTT. This gives the protein CASSITSDTQYF.

This chain joins TRBV6-5 and TRBJ1-1, with D tentatively TRBD1 (5 bases). This CDR3 has 14 residues. The ends were cut back, 4 bases at V and 4 bases at J, with 13 bases in the middle. CDR1 MNHEY and CDR2 SVGAGI come from the germline V gene. Here the CDR3 DNA reads TGTGCCAGCAGTTCCTCTTACGGGACCACTGAAGCTTTCTTT. Its translation: CASSSSYGTTEAFF.

This chain links TRBV28 with TRBJ1-2; D gene ambiguous. Germline CDR1 is MDHEN and CDR2 is SYDVKM. This CDR3 is 9 amino acids long. V was pared by 8 bases and J by 7 bases, with 5 bases between. CDR3 sequence reads: CASGSGYTF. The DNA for the CDR3 is TGTGCCAGCGGCAGTGGCTACACCTTC.

The chain uses TRBV7-9 and TRBJ1-1; no reliable D call. CDR3 size: 13 residues. Germline loops: CDR1 SEHNR, CDR2 FQNEAQ (reference sequence). V dropped 1 base and J dropped 1 base, with 4 bases sitting between them. The CDR3 DNA is TGTGCCAGCAGCTTAGTAACGAACACTGAAGCTTTCTTT. Translation: CASSLVTNTEAFF.

This chain joins TRBV2 and TRBJ1-2; D is undetermined. Trimming left V 5 bases short and J 2 bases short, with 9 bases between. The CDR3 is 13 amino acids. In germline, CDR1 is SNHLY, CDR2 FYNNEI. The CDR3, as DNA: TGTGCCAGCAGTCAGGATTCCAACTATGGCTACACCTTC. Encoded protein: CASSQDSNYGYTF.